This TCR beta chain originates from a study of OX40 agonist ivuxolimab in advanced cancers. Study background: Ivuxolimab, an antibody acting as an agonist of OX40 (CD134), was used to treat patients. Partial responses were seen in three patients, one with hepatocellular carcinoma and two with cutaneous melanoma. Eligibility rules accepted prior anti-PD-1, anti-PD-L1 or anti-CTLA-4 therapy, and 40% to 50% had some. Broader study findings: By week 6 at 0.1 to 3.0 mg/kg, blood CD4+ and CD8+ T cells had expanded clonally.

Profiling relied on immunoSEQ multiplex PCR, and the TCRdb table lists in-frame clones only, not all of them. The data show more than 50,000 clones, with 85% seen just once and about 4% held by the top ten. This CDR3 has 16 amino acids. From germline, CDR1 is LNHNV and CDR2 YYDKDF (reference sequence). V lost 2 bases to trimming and J lost 0 bases, with 10 bases between them. With regard to this clone: Its cognate antigen is unknown.

This clonotype was obtained from an adult with an advanced solid tumor such as melanoma, head and neck, liver or kidney cancer. This chain links TRBV15 with TRBJ2-2; tentative D call: TRBD2 (6 bases). The input for sequencing was CD4+ or CD8+ T cells sorted from blood, taken in a trial of the OX40 agonist ivuxolimab. CDR3 sequence (DNA): TGTGCCACCAGCAGACCGGGAGCCGCGAACACCGGGGAGCTGTTTTTT. It codes for CATSRPGAANTGELFF.